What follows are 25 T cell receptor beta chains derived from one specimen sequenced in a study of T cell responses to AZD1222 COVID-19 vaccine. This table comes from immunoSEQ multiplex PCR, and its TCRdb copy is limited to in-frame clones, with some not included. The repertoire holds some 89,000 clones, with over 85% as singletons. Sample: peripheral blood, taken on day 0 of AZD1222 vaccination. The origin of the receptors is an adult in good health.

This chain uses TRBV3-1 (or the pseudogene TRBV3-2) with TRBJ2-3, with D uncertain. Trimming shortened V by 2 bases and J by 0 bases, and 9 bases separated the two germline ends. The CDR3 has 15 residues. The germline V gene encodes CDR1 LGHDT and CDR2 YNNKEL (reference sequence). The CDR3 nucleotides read TGTGCCAGCAGCCAAAGAATTGGGAGCACAGATACGCAGTATTTT. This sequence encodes CASSQRIGSTDTQYF.

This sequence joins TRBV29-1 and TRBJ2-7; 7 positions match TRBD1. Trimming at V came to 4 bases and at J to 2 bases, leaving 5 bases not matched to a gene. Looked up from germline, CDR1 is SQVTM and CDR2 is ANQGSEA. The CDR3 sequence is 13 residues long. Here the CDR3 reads CSVVTGVPYEQYF. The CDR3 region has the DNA TGCAGCGTTGTTACAGGGGTCCCCTACGAGCAGTACTTC.

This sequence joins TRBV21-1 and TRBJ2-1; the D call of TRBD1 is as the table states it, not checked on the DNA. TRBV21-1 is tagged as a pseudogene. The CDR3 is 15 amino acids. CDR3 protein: CASTTDGTVSNEQFF. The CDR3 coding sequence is TGTGCCAGCACTACTGATGGGACAGTCTCCAATGAGCAGTTCTTC.

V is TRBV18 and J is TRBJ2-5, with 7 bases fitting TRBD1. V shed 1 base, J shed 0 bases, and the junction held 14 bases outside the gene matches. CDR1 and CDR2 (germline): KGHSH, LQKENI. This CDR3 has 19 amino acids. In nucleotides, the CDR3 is TGTGCCAGCTCACCACTTGTCCCCTTATCCGGGACAGACCAAGAGACCCAGTACTTC. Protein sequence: CASSPLVPLSGTDQETQYF.

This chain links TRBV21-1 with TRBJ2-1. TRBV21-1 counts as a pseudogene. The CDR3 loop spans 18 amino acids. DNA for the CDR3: TGTGCCAGCAGCCCCGGGGCCTACGCCCGACCCAAATACAATGAGCAGTTCTTC. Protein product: CASSPGAYARPKYNEQFF.

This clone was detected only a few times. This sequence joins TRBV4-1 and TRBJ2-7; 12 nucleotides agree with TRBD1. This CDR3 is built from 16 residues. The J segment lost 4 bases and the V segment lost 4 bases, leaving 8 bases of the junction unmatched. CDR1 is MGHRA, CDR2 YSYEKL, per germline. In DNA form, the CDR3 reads TGCGCCAGCAGCCCCGGGACAGGGGGCGCGACTTACGAGCAGTACTTC. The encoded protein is CASSPGTGGATYEQYF.

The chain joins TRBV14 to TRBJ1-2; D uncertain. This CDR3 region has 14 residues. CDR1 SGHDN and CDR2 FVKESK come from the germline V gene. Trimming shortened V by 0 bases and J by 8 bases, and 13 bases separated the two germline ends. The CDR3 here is CASSQDYRVEGYTF. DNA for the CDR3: TGTGCCAGCAGCCAAGATTATCGGGTTGAGGGCTACACCTTC.

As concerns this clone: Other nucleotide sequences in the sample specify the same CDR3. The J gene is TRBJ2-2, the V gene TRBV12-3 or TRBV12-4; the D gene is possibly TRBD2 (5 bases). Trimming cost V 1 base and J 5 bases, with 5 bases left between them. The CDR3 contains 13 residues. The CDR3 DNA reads TGTGCCAGCAGTTTAGGCGGGACCGGGGAGCTGTTTTTT. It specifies CASSLGGTGELFF.

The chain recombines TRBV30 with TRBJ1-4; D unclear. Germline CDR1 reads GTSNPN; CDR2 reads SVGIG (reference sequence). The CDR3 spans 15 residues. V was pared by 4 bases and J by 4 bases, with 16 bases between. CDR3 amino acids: CAWKLTQGFNEKLFF. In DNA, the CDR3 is TGTGCCTGGAAACTTACACAAGGATTTAATGAAAAACTGTTTTTT.

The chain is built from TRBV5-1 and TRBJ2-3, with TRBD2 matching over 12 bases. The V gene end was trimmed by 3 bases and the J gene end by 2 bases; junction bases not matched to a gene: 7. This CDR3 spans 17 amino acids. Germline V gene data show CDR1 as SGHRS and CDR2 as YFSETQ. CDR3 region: CASSSETSGSTTDTQYF. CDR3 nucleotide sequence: TGCGCCAGCAGCTCGGAGACTAGCGGGAGTACCACAGATACGCAGTATTTT.

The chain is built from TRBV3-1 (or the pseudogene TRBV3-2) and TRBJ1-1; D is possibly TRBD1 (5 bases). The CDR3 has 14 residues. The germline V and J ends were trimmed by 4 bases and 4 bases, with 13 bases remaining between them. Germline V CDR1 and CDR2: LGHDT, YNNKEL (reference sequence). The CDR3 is CASSRMTEGTEAFF. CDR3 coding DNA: TGTGCCAGCAGCCGAATGACAGAGGGCACTGAAGCTTTCTTT.

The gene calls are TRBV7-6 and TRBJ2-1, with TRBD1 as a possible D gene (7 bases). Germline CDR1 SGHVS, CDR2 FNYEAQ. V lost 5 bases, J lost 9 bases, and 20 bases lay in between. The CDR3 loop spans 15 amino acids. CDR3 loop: CASSPQGGVLSEQFF. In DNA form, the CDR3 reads TGTGCCAGCAGCCCCCAGGGGGGTGTGTTAAGTGAGCAGTTCTTC.

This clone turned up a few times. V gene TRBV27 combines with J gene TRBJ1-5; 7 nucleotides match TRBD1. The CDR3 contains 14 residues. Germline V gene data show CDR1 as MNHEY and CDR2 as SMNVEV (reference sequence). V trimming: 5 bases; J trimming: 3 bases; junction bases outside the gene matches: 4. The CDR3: CASSIGGPNQPQHF. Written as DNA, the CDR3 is TGTGCCAGCAGTATAGGGGGCCCCAATCAGCCCCAGCATTTT.

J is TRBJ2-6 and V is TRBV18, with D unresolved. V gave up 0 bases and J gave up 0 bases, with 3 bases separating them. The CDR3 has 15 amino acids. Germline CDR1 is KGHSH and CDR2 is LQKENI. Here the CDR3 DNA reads TGTGCCAGCTCACCACCAACCTCTGGGGCCAACGTCCTGACTTTC. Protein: CASSPPTSGANVLTF.

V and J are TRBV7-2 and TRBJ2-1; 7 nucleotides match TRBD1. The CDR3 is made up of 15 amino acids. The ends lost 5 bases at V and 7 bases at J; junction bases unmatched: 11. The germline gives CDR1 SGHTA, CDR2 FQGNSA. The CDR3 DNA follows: TGTGCCAGCAGCCAGAAAAGACAGGGTCAGAATGAGCAGTTCTTC. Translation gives CASSQKRQGQNEQFF.

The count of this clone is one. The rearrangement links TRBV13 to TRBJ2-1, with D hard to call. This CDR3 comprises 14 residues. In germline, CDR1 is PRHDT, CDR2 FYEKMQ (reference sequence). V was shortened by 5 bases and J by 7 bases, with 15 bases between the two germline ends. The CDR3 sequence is CASSLSEAENEQFF. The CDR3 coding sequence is TGTGCCAGCAGCCTTTCGGAAGCAGAAAATGAGCAGTTCTTC.

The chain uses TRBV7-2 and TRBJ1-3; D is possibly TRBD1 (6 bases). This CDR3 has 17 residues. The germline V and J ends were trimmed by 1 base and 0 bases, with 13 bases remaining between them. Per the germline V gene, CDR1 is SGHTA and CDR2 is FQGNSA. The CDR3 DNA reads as TGTGCCAGCAGCTTAGAAGGACAGTCACGCTCTGGAAACACCATATATTTT. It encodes CASSLEGQSRSGNTIYF.

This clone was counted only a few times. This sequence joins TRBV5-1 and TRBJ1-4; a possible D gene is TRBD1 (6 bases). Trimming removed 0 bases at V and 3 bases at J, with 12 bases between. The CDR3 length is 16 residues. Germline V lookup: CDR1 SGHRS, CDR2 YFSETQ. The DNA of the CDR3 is TGCGCCAGCAGCTTGGCGCCAGCAGGGGCTAATGAAAAACTGTTTTTT. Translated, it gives CASSLAPAGANEKLFF. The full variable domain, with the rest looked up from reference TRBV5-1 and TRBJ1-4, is KAGVTQTPRYLIKTRGQQVTLSCSPISGHRSVSWYQQTPGQGLQFLFEYFSETQRNKGNFPGRFSGRQFSNSRSEMNVSTLELGDSALYLCASSLAPAGANEKLFFGSGTQLSVL.

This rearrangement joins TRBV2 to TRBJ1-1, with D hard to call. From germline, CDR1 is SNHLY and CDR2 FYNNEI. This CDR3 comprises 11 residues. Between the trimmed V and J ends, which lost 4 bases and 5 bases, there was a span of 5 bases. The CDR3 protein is CASSVMTEAFF. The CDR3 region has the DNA TGTGCCAGCAGTGTCATGACTGAAGCTTTCTTT.

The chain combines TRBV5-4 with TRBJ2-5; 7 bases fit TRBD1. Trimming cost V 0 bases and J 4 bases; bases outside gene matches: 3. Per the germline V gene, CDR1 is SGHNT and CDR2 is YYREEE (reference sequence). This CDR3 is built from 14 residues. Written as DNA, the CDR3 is TGTGCCAGCAGCTTGGACAGGGGCCGAGAGACCCAGTACTTC. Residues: CASSLDRGRETQYF.

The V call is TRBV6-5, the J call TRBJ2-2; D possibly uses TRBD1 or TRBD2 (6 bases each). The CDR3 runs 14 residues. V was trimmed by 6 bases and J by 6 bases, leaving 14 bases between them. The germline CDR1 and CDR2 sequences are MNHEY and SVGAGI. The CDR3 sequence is CASRQLGGSGELFF. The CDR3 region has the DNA TGTGCCAGCAGGCAGTTGGGGGGCTCCGGGGAGCTGTTTTTT.

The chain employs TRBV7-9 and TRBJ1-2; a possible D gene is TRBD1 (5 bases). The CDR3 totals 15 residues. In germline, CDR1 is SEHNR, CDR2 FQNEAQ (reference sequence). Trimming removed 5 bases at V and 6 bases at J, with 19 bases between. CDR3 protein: CASSLGGVLGDGYTF. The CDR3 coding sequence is TGTGCCAGCAGCCTAGGAGGGGTCCTTGGGGATGGCTACACCTTC. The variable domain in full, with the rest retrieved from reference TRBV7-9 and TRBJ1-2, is DTGVSQNPRHKITKRGQNVTFRCDPISEHNRLYWYRQTLGQGPEFLTYFQNEAQLEKSRLLSDRFSAERPKGSFSTLEIQRTEQGDSAMYLCASSLGGVLGDGYTFGSGTRLTVV.

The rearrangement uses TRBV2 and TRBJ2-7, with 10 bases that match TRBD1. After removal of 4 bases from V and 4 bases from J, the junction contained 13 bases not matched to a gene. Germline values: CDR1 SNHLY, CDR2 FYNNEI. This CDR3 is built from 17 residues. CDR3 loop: CASSGSGPGQGEYEQYF. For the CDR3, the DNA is TGTGCCAGCAGTGGGAGCGGCCCAGGACAGGGGGAATACGAGCAGTACTTC.

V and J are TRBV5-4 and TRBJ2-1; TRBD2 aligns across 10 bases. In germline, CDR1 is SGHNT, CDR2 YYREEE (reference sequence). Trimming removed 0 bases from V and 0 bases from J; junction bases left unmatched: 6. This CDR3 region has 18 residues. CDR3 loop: CASSLALAGGSSYNEQFF. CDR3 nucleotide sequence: TGTGCCAGCAGCTTGGCTTTAGCGGGAGGTAGCTCCTACAATGAGCAGTTCTTC.

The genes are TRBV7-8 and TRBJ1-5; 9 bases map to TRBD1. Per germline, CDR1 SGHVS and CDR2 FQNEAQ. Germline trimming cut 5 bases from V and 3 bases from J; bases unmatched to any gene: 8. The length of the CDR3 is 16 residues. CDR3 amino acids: CASSLQTGGTNQPQHF. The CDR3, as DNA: TGTGCCAGCAGCCTCCAGACAGGGGGGACCAATCAGCCCCAGCATTTT.